This T cell receptor (beta chain) derives from a study of glioma-infiltrating T cells after dendritic cell vaccination. Assay: immunoSEQ multiplex PCR; the TCRdb copy retains only in-frame clones and omits some. This table has 20,000 to 30,000 clones, about 90% appearing once. The CDR3 length is 15 residues. The V gene end was trimmed by 5 bases and the J gene end by 5 bases; junction bases not matched to a gene: 9. Germline V gene lookup returns CDR1 MNHEY and CDR2 SVGAGI. The time point was: after dendritic cell vaccination, including at tumor progression/relapse. Sample: blood, taken after dendritic cell vaccination. The rearrangement uses TRBV6-5 and TRBJ2-5; the match to TRBD1 covers 9 bases. The origin of this receptor is a human donor with glioblastoma. The CDR3 region is CASSPTGGFGETQYF. CDR3 in DNA: TGTGCCAGCAGTCCTACAGGGGGCTTTGGGGAGACCCAGTACTTC.